This TCR beta chain was observed in a study of blood T cell repertoires in COVID-19. Study at large: COVID-19 samples collected from the United States, Italy and Spain covered acute and convalescent phases. PBMCs, B-cell-depleted T cells, or T cells provided the cDNA or gDNA that made up the material.

The V and J ends lost 0 bases and 5 bases respectively, with 14 bases between them. The CDR3 consists of 15 residues. Germline CDR1 LGHDT, CDR2 YNNKEL (reference sequence). As processed by the authors: Amplification from reference gene primers served as the basis for estimated nucleated cell counts. The assay was immunoSEQ multiplex PCR, and TCRdb's table has in-frame clones only and misses some. V and J calls and clone size are those listed in that table; D and trimming were worked out from the DNA. Among about 250,000 clones listed, 80% to 95% were seen once. Enrolled during active infection, Seattle patients were then followed longitudinally. This clone has just a few counts.

Sequences were obtained from peripheral blood. This TCR was recovered from a man aged 25 to 40 with COVID-19, enrolled during active disease. The chain uses TRBV3-1 (or the pseudogene TRBV3-2) and TRBJ2-7, with a tentative D call TRBD2 (5 bases). The DNA for the CDR3 is TGTGCCAGCAGCCAAGATAACCCGGGGATCGACGAGCAGTACTTC. Translated: CASSQDNPGIDEQYF.